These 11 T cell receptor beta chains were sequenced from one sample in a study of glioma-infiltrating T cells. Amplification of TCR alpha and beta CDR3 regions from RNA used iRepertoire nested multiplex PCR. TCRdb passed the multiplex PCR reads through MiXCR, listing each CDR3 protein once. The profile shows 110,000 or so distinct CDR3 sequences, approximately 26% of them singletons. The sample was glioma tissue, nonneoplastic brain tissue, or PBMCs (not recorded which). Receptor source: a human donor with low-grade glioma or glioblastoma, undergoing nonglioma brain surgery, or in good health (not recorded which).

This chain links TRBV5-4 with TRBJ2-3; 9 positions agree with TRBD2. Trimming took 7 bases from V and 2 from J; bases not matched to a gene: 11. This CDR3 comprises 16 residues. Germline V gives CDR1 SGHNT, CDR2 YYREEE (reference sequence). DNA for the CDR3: TGTGCCAGCCGGCCAAGCGGGGGGTCCTACACAGATACGCAGTATTTT. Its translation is CASRPSGGSYTDTQYF.

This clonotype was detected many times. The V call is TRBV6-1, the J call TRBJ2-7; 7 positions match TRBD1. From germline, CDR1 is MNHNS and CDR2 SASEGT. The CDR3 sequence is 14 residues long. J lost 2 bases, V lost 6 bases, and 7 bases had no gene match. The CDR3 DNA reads TGTGCCAGCAGCCTCTCCGGGACAGCCTACGAGCAGTACTTC. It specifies CASSLSGTAYEQYF.

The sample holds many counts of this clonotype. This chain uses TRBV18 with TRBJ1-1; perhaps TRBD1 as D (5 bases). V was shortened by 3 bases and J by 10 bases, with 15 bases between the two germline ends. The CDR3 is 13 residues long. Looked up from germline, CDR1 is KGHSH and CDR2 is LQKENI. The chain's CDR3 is CASSPGQRGGAFF. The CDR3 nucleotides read TGTGCCAGCTCACCTGGACAACGCGGTGGAGCTTTCTTT.

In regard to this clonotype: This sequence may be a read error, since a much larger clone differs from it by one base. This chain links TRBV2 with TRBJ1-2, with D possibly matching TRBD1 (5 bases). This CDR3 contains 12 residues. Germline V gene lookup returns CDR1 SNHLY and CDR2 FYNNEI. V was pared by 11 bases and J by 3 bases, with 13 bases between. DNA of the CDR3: TGTGCCTGGCCGGGACGGGACTATGGCTACACCTTC. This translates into CAWPGRDYGYTF.

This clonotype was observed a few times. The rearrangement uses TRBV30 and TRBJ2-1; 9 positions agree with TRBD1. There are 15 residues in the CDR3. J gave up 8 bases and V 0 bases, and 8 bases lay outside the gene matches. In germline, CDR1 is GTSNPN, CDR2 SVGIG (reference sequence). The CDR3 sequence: CAWSVRDRASHEQFF. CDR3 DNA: TGTGCCTGGAGTGTACGGGACAGGGCATCTCATGAGCAGTTCTTC.

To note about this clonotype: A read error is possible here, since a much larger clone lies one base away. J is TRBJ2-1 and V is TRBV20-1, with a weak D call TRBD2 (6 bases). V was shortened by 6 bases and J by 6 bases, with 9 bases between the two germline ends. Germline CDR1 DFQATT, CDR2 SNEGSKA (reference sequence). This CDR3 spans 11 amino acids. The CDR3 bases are TGCAGTGCGGGGGACTTCAATGAGCAGTTCTTC. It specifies CSAGDFNEQFF.

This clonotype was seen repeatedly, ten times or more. CDR3 DNA: TGTGCCAGCAGTGCGGGCAGCGGGCAGTACTTC. Amino acid sequence: CASSAGSGQYF. The rearrangement joins TRBV2 to TRBJ2-7, with a tentative D call TRBD2 (5 bases). The germline CDR1 and CDR2 sequences are SNHLY and FYNNEI. The CDR3 has 11 amino acids. With 4 bases removed from V and 9 bases from J, the gap between germline ends came to 10 bases.

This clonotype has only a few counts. The CDR3 region is CASGWGSYEQYF. The CDR3 nucleotides are TGTGCCAGCGGCTGGGGTTCCTACGAGCAGTACTTC. The chain is built from TRBV11-1 and TRBJ2-7; D not resolved. Germline V gene sequence: CDR1 SGHAT, CDR2 FQDESV (reference sequence). Trimming removed 8 bases at V and 1 base at J, with 9 bases between. CDR3 length: 12 residues. Full variable domain (missing parts from reference TRBV11-1 and TRBJ2-7): EAEVAQSPRYKITEKSQAVAFWCDPISGHATLYWYRQILGQGPELLVQFQDESVVDDSQLPKDRFSAERLKGVDSTLKIQPAELGDSAMYLCASGWGSYEQYFGPGTRLTVT.

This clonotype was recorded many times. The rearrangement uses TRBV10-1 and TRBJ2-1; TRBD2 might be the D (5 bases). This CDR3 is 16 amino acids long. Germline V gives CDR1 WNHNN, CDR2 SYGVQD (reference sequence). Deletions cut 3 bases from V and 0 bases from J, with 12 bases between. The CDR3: CASSDPAASSYNEQFF. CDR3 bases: TGCGCCAGCAGTGATCCAGCGGCAAGCTCCTACAATGAGCAGTTCTTC.

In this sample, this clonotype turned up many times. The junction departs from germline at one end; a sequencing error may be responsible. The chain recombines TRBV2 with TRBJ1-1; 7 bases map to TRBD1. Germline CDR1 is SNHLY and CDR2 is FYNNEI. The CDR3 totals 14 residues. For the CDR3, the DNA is TGTGCCAGCATTTACAGGGGAATGAACACTGAGGCTTTCTTT. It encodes CASIYRGMNTEAFF.

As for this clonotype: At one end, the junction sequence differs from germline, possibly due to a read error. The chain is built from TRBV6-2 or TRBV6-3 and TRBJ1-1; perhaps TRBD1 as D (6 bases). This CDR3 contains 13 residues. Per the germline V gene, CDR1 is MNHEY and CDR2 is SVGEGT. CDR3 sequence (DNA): TGTGCCTGCAGTTACCAGGGGACCACTGAAGCGCTCTTT. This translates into CACSYQGTTEALF.